This entry concerns a single T cell receptor beta chain. What antigen it recognizes has not been identified. It has no much larger one-base neighbor in the sample; base qualities were not kept. The sample is drawn from a study of CDR3 diversity in severe acne (dated by TCRdb to between 2018 and 2021). Library prep was done by PCR. The run used an Illumina HiSeq 2000. TCRdb reanalyzed the raw reads on its own, using fastp at Q25 for trimming and MiXCR for clone calling, and kept in-frame beta chains. Identical CDR3 proteins give one entry, which carries the most common genes and DNA. The sample has about 97,000 distinct CDR3 sequences on record, around 56% of them singletons. 12% of the sample is taken by the ten largest. CDR1 and CDR2 are read off the germline V gene as LGHNT and FRNRAP. V is trimmed back by 2 bases and J by 1 base, and the junction contains 3 bases that no gene match accounts for. The CDR3 goes from the cysteine to the phenylalanine over 17 residues. Only the CDR3 DNA is retained, 51 bases long and in frame from the first base.

The receptor chain draws on TRBV12-5 and TRBJ2-5; 14 bases in the junction line up with TRBD2. Sequenced sample: blood. This sequence was found in a male donor with acne. The bases are TGTGCTAGTGGTTTGTGGGGGACTAGCGGGAGCCAAGAGACCCAGTACTTC. It translates as CASGLWGTSGSQETQYF. Extended through the reference TRBV12-5 and TRBJ2-5 proteins, this CDR3 yields the full variable domain: DARVTQTPRHKVTEMGQEVTMRCQPILGHNTVFWYRQTMMQGLELLAYFRNRAPLDDSGMPKDRFSAEMPDATLATLKIQPSEPRDSAVYFCASGLWGTSGSQETQYFGPGTRLLVL.